Below are 10 T cell receptor beta chains sequenced from a single sample in a study of regulatory T cells in long-lasting Graves disease. The authors built TCR beta libraries using iRepertoire HTBI primers and Arm-PCR of CDR3 regions. TCRdb passed the multiplex PCR reads through MiXCR, listing each CDR3 protein once. The data show fewer than 650,000 distinct CDR3 sequences, around 16% seen once. Time point specified: newly diagnosed GD, antithyroid drugs for less than 3 months. Extracted RNA from PBMCs served as the source of the TCR library. The data also belong to a second study, concerning T cells in Graves' hyperthyroidism and ophthalmopathy.

The sequences come from peripheral blood mononuclear cells (PBMCs), collected at new diagnosis, from a patient treated with antithyroid drugs. The receptors here all came from a man aged 18 to 30 with Graves disease.

Worth noting for this clonotype: This clone may be a read error of a much larger clone one base away. The gene calls are TRBV7-9 and TRBJ2-7, with D possibly called TRBD1 or TRBD2 (6 bases each). This CDR3 is 16 amino acids long. CDR1 is SEHNR and CDR2 is FQNEAQ in the germline V gene (reference sequence). In DNA, the CDR3 is TGTGCCAGCAGCTTAGTTGGGGGGCGGAGACCCTACGAGCAGTGCTTC. Translated, it gives CASSLVGGRRPYEQCF.

The rearrangement links TRBV2 to TRBJ2-1; D is unresolved. Germline CDR1 SNHLY, CDR2 FYNNEI. The CDR3 is made up of 15 amino acids. V gave up 6 bases and J gave up 1 base, with 13 bases separating them. The CDR3 sequence is CASRVRKRSYNEQFF. In nucleotides, the CDR3 is TGTGCCAGCAGGGTTCGAAAGAGGTCCTACAATGAGCAGTTCTTC.

The chain uses TRBV6-1 and TRBJ2-3; D gene ambiguous. Germline lookup yields CDR1 MNHNS and CDR2 SASEGT. The V gene lost 6 bases and the J gene lost 0 bases, with 13 bases spanning the gap. This CDR3 comprises 15 residues. The CDR3 here is CASRPVIVSTDTQYF. CDR3 coding DNA: TGTGCCAGCAGGCCCGTGATAGTAAGCACAGATACGCAGTATTTT.

This clonotype came up many times. V and J are TRBV4-1 and TRBJ2-7, with 7 bases that match TRBD1. V dropped 1 base and J dropped 4; count of bases not matched to a gene: 10. CDR1 is MGHRA and CDR2 is YSYEKL in the germline V gene. CDR3 length: 16 amino acids. The DNA of the CDR3 is TGCGCCAGCAGCCAAGCTGTCGGGACAGACGTATACGAGCAGTACTTC. Amino acid sequence: CASSQAVGTDVYEQYF.

V is TRBV7-9 and J is TRBJ1-3; TRBD1 matches 7 bases. CDR1 SEHNR and CDR2 FQNEAQ come from the germline V gene (reference sequence). The V and J ends lost 4 bases and 2 bases, in that order; junction bases with no gene match: 2. CDR3 length: 14 residues. The CDR3 coding sequence is TGTGCCAGCAGCTCCCAGGGGGCTGGAAACACCATATATTTT. It encodes CASSSQGAGNTIYF.

This clonotype has a handful of counts. V usage is TRBV4-1 and J usage is TRBJ2-1; no clear D gene. CDR1 is MGHRA and CDR2 is YSYEKL in the germline V gene. V lost 1 base, J lost 0 bases, and 7 bases lay in between. The CDR3 is 15 residues long. CDR3 loop: CASSQAKGSYNEQFF. CDR3 bases: TGCGCCAGCAGCCAAGCAAAGGGCTCCTACAATGAGCAGTTCTTC.

This clonotype was observed at least ten times. The V call is TRBV7-9, the J call TRBJ2-5, with a possible D match to TRBD2 (6 bases). This CDR3 contains 16 residues. Trimming took 3 bases from V and 5 from J, leaving 19 bases between them. Germline CDR1 and CDR2: SEHNR and FQNEAQ (reference sequence). CDR3 protein: CASSFRMEGRRETQYF. CDR3 nucleotide sequence: TGTGCCAGCAGCTTTCGGATGGAGGGGCGGAGGGAGACCCAGTACTTC.

The chain joins TRBV5-6 to TRBJ2-2; TRBD2 agrees at 7 bases. With 3 bases clipped from V and 10 bases from J, the junction kept 21 bases outside the gene matches. CDR1 is SGHDT, CDR2 YYEEEE, per germline. The CDR3 length is 18 residues. The CDR3 nucleotides read TGTGCCAGCAGCTCCGAGGGTGGACTAGTCGCACCGGAAGAGGAGCTGTTTTTT. Translating it yields CASSSEGGLVAPEEELFF.

The chain links TRBV6-1 to TRBJ2-3; D tentatively fits TRBD1 or TRBD2 (5 bases each). The germline gives CDR1 MNHNS, CDR2 SASEGT. The CDR3 is made up of 13 amino acids. Trimming took off 8 bases at V and 2 bases at J, with 11 bases between the two ends. The CDR3 loop is CASGRDPTDTQYF. The CDR3 DNA reads TGTGCCAGCGGACGGGACCCCACAGATACGCAGTATTTT.

Of note for this clonotype: The germline gene is not matched at one end of the junction; a read error may be the cause. The J gene is TRBJ2-1, the V gene TRBV27; 11 nucleotides line up with TRBD2. The V gene's germline CDR1 is MNHEY and CDR2 SMNVEV (reference sequence). This CDR3 has 15 amino acids. CDR3 loop: CATQKGLAEYSEQFF. DNA for the CDR3: TGTGCCACCCAGAAGGGACTAGCGGAATACAGTGAGCAGTTCTTC.